This T cell receptor beta chain stems from a study of blood T cell repertoires in COVID-19. About the research overall: Samples came from the United States, Italy and Spain, spanning acute and convalescent COVID-19.

Authors' analysis steps: The assay estimated nucleated cells by amplifying reference gene primers. Profiling relied on immunoSEQ multiplex PCR, and the TCRdb table lists in-frame clones only, not all of them. V and J calls and clone size come straight from that table; D and trimming were deduced from the DNA. The repertoire holds about 230,000 clones, with approximately 84% as singletons. V shed 0 bases and J shed 6 bases, with 14 bases lying between them. Germline CDR1 and CDR2: KGHSY and FQNENV. The length of the CDR3 is 15 residues. The chain has TRBV16 and TRBJ1-1; no reliable D call. This TCR was recovered from a man aged 40-50 years with acute or convalescent COVID-19. Specimen: peripheral blood. The DNA for the CDR3 is TGTGCCAGCAGCCAATCCGGCCTCGAGGGAGCTGAAGCTTTCTTT. Protein product: CASSQSGLEGAEAFF. The variable domain in full, with the rest retrieved from reference TRBV16 and TRBJ1-1, is GEEVAQTPKHLVRGEGQKAKLYCAPIKGHSYVFWYQQVLKNEFKFLISFQNENVFDETGMPKERFSAKCLPNSPCSLEIQATKLEDSAVYFCASSQSGLEGAEAFFGQGTRLTVV.